Following are 30 T cell receptor beta chains from one sample sequenced in a study of T cells after yellow fever vaccination. TCRdb analysed the 5' RACE reads with MiXCR anew, one entry per CDR3 protein. The profile shows approximately 350,000 distinct CDR3 sequences, around a tenth of them singletons. The sequencing used PBMCs, collected on the day of the first yellow fever vaccination. The receptors shown here come from a young man who received the YFV17D yellow fever vaccine.

This clonotype was picked up a small number of times. The chain links TRBV6-1 to TRBJ2-7; tentatively, D is TRBD1 (6 bases). Trimming left V 7 bases short and J 6 bases short, with 16 bases between. The CDR3 has 13 residues. Looked up from germline, CDR1 is MNHNS and CDR2 is SASEGT. For the CDR3, the DNA is TGTGCCAGCATTGGGACAAATCGGGGCGAGCAGTACTTC. Encoded protein: CASIGTNRGEQYF.

Only a few counts were recorded for this clonotype. The chain carries TRBV12-3 or TRBV12-4 and TRBJ2-7, with 8 bases matching TRBD2. V shed 5 bases, J shed 3 bases, and the junction held 9 bases outside the gene matches. There are 15 residues in the CDR3. In DNA form, the CDR3 reads TGTGCCAGCAGTCCGTCGGGCGGGGGGCTCTACGAGCAGTACTTC. Its translation: CASSPSGGGLYEQYF.

The V and J genes are TRBV7-2 and TRBJ1-2; 7 bases are shared with TRBD1. The germline gives CDR1 SGHTA, CDR2 FQGNSA. The CDR3 totals 15 residues. Trimming cost V 6 bases and J 4 bases; bases outside gene matches: 11. In nucleotides, the CDR3 is TGTGCCAGCAGACCCGACAGGGAACCGTCCTATGGCTACACCTTC. Translation: CASRPDREPSYGYTF.

This clonotype showed up many times. Here the CDR3 reads CASSLFFSGEETQYF. CDR3 DNA: TGCGCCAGCAGCTTATTTTTTAGCGGGGAAGAGACCCAGTACTTC. The chain couples TRBV5-1 to TRBJ2-5; 8 positions agree with TRBD2. Germline trimming cut 2 bases from V and 3 bases from J; bases unmatched to any gene: 6. The CDR3 covers 15 residues. The germline gives CDR1 SGHRS, CDR2 YFSETQ.

This clonotype was found a few times. This chain links TRBV6-1 with TRBJ2-2, with D unresolved. The V gene's germline CDR1 is MNHNS and CDR2 SASEGT. Trimming took off 3 bases at V and 0 bases at J, with 14 bases between the two ends. The CDR3 extends over 17 amino acids. CDR3 sequence (DNA): TGTGCCAGCAGTGAGGACCTATTCGCCGCGAACACCGGGGAGCTGTTTTTT. Amino acids: CASSEDLFAANTGELFF.

Comment on this clonotype: This may arise from a read error, as a much more abundant clone is one base away. This chain connects TRBV5-4 to TRBJ2-4; D ambiguous. The CDR3 contains 14 residues. V lost 4 bases to trimming and J lost 0 bases, with 8 bases between them. CDR1 is SGHNT, CDR2 YYREEE, per germline (reference sequence). Here the CDR3 DNA reads TGTGCCAGCAGCCCCCATCTAGCCAAAAACATTCAGTACTTC. Encoded protein: CASSPHLAKNIQYF.

This clonotype was seen more than once but under ten times. This chain links TRBV14 with TRBJ2-3; TRBD2 aligns across 11 bases. With 0 bases clipped from V and 5 bases from J, the junction kept 7 bases outside the gene matches. Germline V gene sequence: CDR1 SGHDN, CDR2 FVKESK. The CDR3 covers 17 residues. The CDR3 protein is CASSQEFRGLAGDTQYF. CDR3 nucleotides: TGTGCCAGCAGCCAAGAATTTAGAGGACTAGCGGGAGATACGCAGTATTTT.

This clonotype was counted many times. The chain carries TRBV7-3 and TRBJ2-1; D might be TRBD2 (6 bases). The CDR3 has 13 amino acids. V was cut by 5 bases and J by 6 bases, with 11 bases left in between. Germline lookup yields CDR1 SGHTA and CDR2 FQGTGA. The CDR3 is CASSPPGGNEQFF. The CDR3 region has the DNA TGTGCCAGCAGCCCACCCGGGGGCAATGAGCAGTTCTTC.

This clonotype occurred many times. The chain uses TRBV25-1 and TRBJ1-4; D unresolved. This CDR3 region has 12 residues. V shed 8 bases and J shed 0 bases, with 4 bases lying between them. Germline V CDR1 and CDR2: MGHDK, SYGVNS. The CDR3 protein is CASGTTNEKLFF. Here the CDR3 DNA reads TGTGCCAGCGGAACAACTAATGAAAAACTGTTTTTT. The complete variable domain, with remaining parts taken from reference TRBV25-1 and TRBJ1-4, reads EADIYQTPRYLVIGTGKKITLECSQTMGHDKMYWYQQDPGMELHLIHYSYGVNSTEKGDLSSESTVSRIRTEHFPLTLESARPSHTSQYLCASGTTNEKLFFGSGTQLSVL.

The V gene is TRBV28, the J gene TRBJ2-5, with D perhaps TRBD2 (5 bases). The CDR3 is made up of 12 amino acids. Germline CDR1 MDHEN, CDR2 SYDVKM. V lost 3 bases to trimming and J lost 10 bases, with 12 bases between them. The CDR3 nucleotides read TGTGCCAGCAGTTTTCAACTAGAGGACCAGTACTTC. Translated: CASSFQLEDQYF.

The chain has TRBV6-2 or TRBV6-3 and TRBJ1-5; 8 bases line up with TRBD1. The CDR3 totals 15 residues. CDR1 is MNHEY, CDR2 SVGEGT, per germline. J lost 6 bases, V lost 4 bases, and 8 bases had no gene match. The CDR3, as DNA: TGTGCCAGCAGTTCAGACAGGGGAGAAATTCAGCCCCAGCATTTT. It codes for CASSSDRGEIQPQHF.

This clonotype was seen only a few times. The chain has TRBV4-2 and TRBJ2-1; 10 bases agree with TRBD2. The CDR3 runs to 19 residues. Germline V gives CDR1 LGHNA, CDR2 YNFKEQ. J gave up 0 bases and V 4 bases, and 12 bases lay outside the gene matches. CDR3 in amino acids: CASSLDRLAGVASYNEQFF. Here the CDR3 DNA reads TGTGCCAGCAGCCTCGACCGGCTAGCGGGGGTAGCCTCCTACAATGAGCAGTTCTTC.

This clonotype appeared a few times. This chain connects TRBV7-2 to TRBJ1-2; D uncertain. V lost 5 bases to trimming and J lost 4 bases, with 11 bases between them. In germline, CDR1 is SGHTA, CDR2 FQGNSA. This CDR3 region has 13 residues. The CDR3 bases are TGTGCCAGCAGCCCTCCCAACGTCTATGGCTACACCTTC. This sequence encodes CASSPPNVYGYTF.

There are a few counts of this clonotype. The V and J genes are TRBV27 and TRBJ2-7; 7 bases match TRBD2. The V gene's germline CDR1 is MNHEY and CDR2 SMNVEV (reference sequence). The CDR3 runs 14 residues. Losses at the gene ends were 8 bases for V and 2 bases for J; bases not matched to a gene: 9. CDR3 sequence reads: CASQWGGTPYEQYF. For the CDR3, the DNA is TGTGCCAGCCAATGGGGGGGTACGCCCTACGAGCAGTACTTC.

The chain combines TRBV5-5 with TRBJ2-2; D unresolved. The CDR3 covers 13 residues. The V and J ends lost 3 bases and 5 bases respectively, with 8 bases between them. CDR1 and CDR2 from the germline V gene are SGHKS and YYEKEE (reference sequence). CDR3 DNA sequence: TGTGCCAGCAGCTACCTATTAACCGGGGAGCTGTTTTTT. This sequence encodes CASSYLLTGELFF.

This clonotype was seen only a few times. The V gene is TRBV20-1, the J gene TRBJ2-5, with D maybe TRBD1 (6 bases). V lost 3 bases, J lost 5 bases, and 16 bases lay in between. The V gene's germline CDR1 is DFQATT and CDR2 SNEGSKA (reference sequence). The CDR3 covers 14 residues. In DNA, the CDR3 is TGCAGTGCTAGGCTGAGGTTGCAGGGGGAGACCCAGTACTTC. As protein: CSARLRLQGETQYF.

This rearrangement joins TRBV20-1 to TRBJ2-5; 7 nucleotides match TRBD2. The CDR3 contains 13 residues. Germline V gives CDR1 DFQATT, CDR2 SNEGSKA (reference sequence). V lost 3 bases to trimming and J lost 5 bases; unmatched junction nucleotides: 6. CDR3 DNA: TGCAGTGCTAGCCCGGGGGGAATGGAGACCCAGTACTTC. Its protein is CSASPGGMETQYF.

This clonotype has more than one count but fewer than ten. The chain employs TRBV7-8 and TRBJ2-1; D is unresolved. The CDR3 has 12 amino acids. V was shortened by 5 bases and J by 4 bases, with 6 bases between the two germline ends. The germline CDR1 and CDR2 sequences are SGHVS and FQNEAQ. This chain's CDR3 is CASSHDYNEQFF. In DNA, the CDR3 is TGTGCCAGCAGCCATGATTACAATGAGCAGTTCTTC.

This clonotype was detected many times. V usage is TRBV19 and J usage is TRBJ1-5, with D tentatively TRBD1 (5 bases). Germline V gene sequence: CDR1 LNHDA, CDR2 SQIVND (reference sequence). Trimming removed 9 bases at V and 5 bases at J, with 17 bases between. The CDR3 runs 14 residues. DNA for the CDR3: TGTGCCAGCTGGGGGGATTCCGCCTATCAGCCCCAGCATTTT. It yields the protein CASWGDSAYQPQHF.

CDR3 sequence (DNA): TGTGCCAGCAGTTTAACTACGGGACAGGGGTCGTATGGCTACACCTTC. Translated: CASSLTTGQGSYGYTF. The chain is built from TRBV6-5 and TRBJ1-2, with 10 bases identical to TRBD1. There are 16 residues in the CDR3. Germline V gene sequence: CDR1 MNHEY, CDR2 SVGAGI. The ends lost 4 bases at V and 5 bases at J; junction bases unmatched: 10.

The chain couples TRBV4-1 to TRBJ2-3; D may be TRBD1 (7 bases). The CDR3 has 16 residues. Trimming left V 0 bases short and J 2 bases short, with 12 bases between. Germline CDR1 MGHRA, CDR2 YSYEKL. The CDR3 DNA reads TGCGCCAGCAGCCAAGATGACAGGGAGGTCACAGATACGCAGTATTTT. Amino acids: CASSQDDREVTDTQYF.

This clonotype was seen more than once but under ten times. The chain uses TRBV6-2 or TRBV6-3 and TRBJ1-5, with D perhaps matching TRBD1 (5 bases). CDR1 is MNHEY, CDR2 SVGEGT, per germline. The V end was cut by 9 bases, the J end by 0 bases, with 15 bases between. This CDR3 has 15 residues. The CDR3: CARMTVQHSNQPQHF. CDR3 sequence (DNA): TGTGCCAGAATGACAGTACAACATAGCAATCAGCCCCAGCATTTT.

As DNA, the CDR3 is TGCGCCAGCAGCCAAGATCTGACGGGAACTAGCACAGATACGCAGTATTTT. Translation gives CASSQDLTGTSTDTQYF. The chain recombines TRBV4-3 with TRBJ2-3, with D possibly matching TRBD2 (5 bases). Germline CDR1 reads LGHNA; CDR2 reads YSLEER. The V end lost 0 bases, the J end lost 0 bases, and 13 bases lay between the germline ends. This CDR3 spans 17 amino acids.

This chain links TRBV15 with TRBJ1-3; D unresolved. The CDR3 is 13 residues long. Deletions cut 9 bases from V and 0 bases from J, with 9 bases between. Germline V gene lookup returns CDR1 LNHNV and CDR2 YYDKDF (reference sequence). The CDR3 DNA reads TGTGCCACGGCAGGTTCCTCTGGAAACACCATATATTTT. This translates into CATAGSSGNTIYF.

This clonotype was seen only a few times. CDR3: CASSARDYNSPLHF. The CDR3 region has the DNA TGTGCCAGCAGCGCCCGGGACTATAATTCACCCCTCCACTTT. This chain uses TRBV7-8 with TRBJ1-6; D gene uncertain. From germline, CDR1 is SGHVS and CDR2 FQNEAQ. V dropped 5 bases and J dropped 3 bases, with 8 bases sitting between them. This CDR3 has 14 amino acids.

At least ten counts were recorded for this clonotype. This chain joins TRBV6-1 and TRBJ1-1, with 8 positions matching TRBD1. CDR1 is MNHNS, CDR2 SASEGT, per germline. The V segment lost 7 bases and the J segment 4 bases; nucleotides outside the gene matches: 8. The CDR3 covers 14 residues. CDR3 in DNA: TGTGCCAGCATCTCCCCGGGACAGGCCACTGAAGCTTTCTTT. Amino acids: CASISPGQATEAFF.

This clonotype was seen only a few times. V gene TRBV2 combines with J gene TRBJ1-5; the D is unclear. Looked up from germline, CDR1 is SNHLY and CDR2 is FYNNEI. This CDR3 comprises 11 residues. Trimming stripped 6 bases from V and 4 bases from J, with 4 bases between. The CDR3 DNA sequence: TGTGCCAGCAGCGATAATCAGCCCCAGCATTTT. Translation gives CASSDNQPQHF.

This clonotype was observed a handful of times. The chain recombines TRBV7-2 with TRBJ1-1; TRBD1 aligns across 7 bases. The junction had 1 base not matched to a gene; V was cut back by 2 bases and J by 4 bases. The CDR3 runs 13 residues. Germline CDR1 reads SGHTA; CDR2 reads FQGNSA. The CDR3 region is CASSLRGLTEAFF. The CDR3 DNA reads TGTGCCAGCAGCTTAAGGGGGCTCACTGAAGCTTTCTTT.

The chain has TRBV7-2 and TRBJ2-5; D is ambiguous. The CDR3 is 12 amino acids. V dropped 5 bases and J dropped 4 bases, with 8 bases sitting between them. Per germline, CDR1 SGHTA and CDR2 FQGNSA. CDR3 residues: CASSPIGETQYF. The CDR3 DNA sequence: TGTGCCAGCAGCCCGATCGGAGAGACCCAGTACTTC.

The genes are TRBV27 and TRBJ2-1, with TRBD2 as a possible D gene (6 bases). Germline V gives CDR1 MNHEY, CDR2 SMNVEV (reference sequence). Trimming took 0 bases from V and 3 from J, leaving 12 bases between them. CDR3 size: 16 residues. CDR3: CASSLSGGNFYNEQFF. CDR3 coding DNA: TGTGCCAGCAGTTTATCCGGCGGGAATTTCTACAATGAGCAGTTCTTC.